This T cell receptor beta chain was obtained from a study of human T cells and chemical hapten exposure. For the study at large: DPC at 2% was the sensitizing agent, placed on roughly 2 cm by roughly 2 cm of upper inner arm skin.

TCRdb recomputed calls from the RACE reads with MiXCR, one row per CDR3 protein. The table has some 170,000 distinct CDR3 sequences, 28% seen once. Time point defined: patch test 3, about 24 weeks after DPC sensitization. As for treatment: therapeutic diphenylcyclopropenone sensitization with weekly scalp DPC. This CDR3 is 12 amino acids long. Germline-derived CDR1 and CDR2 are SGHAT and FQNNGV. V was shortened by 3 bases and J by 6 bases, with 7 bases between the two germline ends. This material consisted of whole blood, taken in connection with sensitization to the hapten diphenylcyclopropenone (DPC). The sequence came from a woman between 18 and 30 years old with alopecia areata. Some clones in this sample may be carry-over from other donors' samples. The chain links TRBV11-2 to TRBJ2-3; no firm D call. The CDR3 protein is CASSFQRDTQYF. The CDR3 DNA reads as TGTGCCAGCAGCTTCCAACGGGATACGCAGTATTTT. Supplemented by reference TRBV11-2 and TRBJ2-3, the full variable domain reads EAGVAQSPRYKIIEKRQSVAFWCNPISGHATLYWYQQILGQGPKLLIQFQNNGVVDDSQLPKDRFSAERLKGVDSTLKIQPAKLEDSAVYLCASSFQRDTQYFGPGTRLTVL.